The rows below give T cell receptor beta chains drawn from one sample of a study of blood T cell repertoires in COVID-19. TCRdb's copy holds only in-frame clones and misses some; the assay was immunoSEQ multiplex PCR. Of a few hundred thousand clones in the sample, about 85% are singletons; the top ten hold roughly 0.87%. The sequencing sample was made of peripheral blood. The receptor source for this set is a human donor with COVID-19, enrolled during active disease. The donor label of this sample is uncertain. Both conserved end residues are part of each CDR3. Fields, in order: CDR3 protein, CDR3 DNA, clone size, J gene, D gene, V gene. A D gene is named only where the DNA matches it firmly. Clone size, where shown, is once, few, many, or a class for clones that have expanded.

CASSALGGETQYF	TGTGCCAGCAGCGCCCTAGGGGGAGAGACCCAGTACTTC	once	TRBJ2-5	-	TRBV9
CASSLGTRGANEQFF	TGTGCCAGCAGTTTAGGGACTCGGGGAGCAAATGAGCAGTTCTTC	once	TRBJ2-1	-	TRBV27
CASRTETNYGYTF	TGTGCCAGCAGAACCGAGACTAACTATGGCTACACCTTC	-	TRBJ1-2	-	TRBV6-1
CASSLTGSKETQYF	TGTGCCAGCAGCTTGACAGGGAGCAAAGAGACCCAGTACTTC	-	TRBJ2-5	-	TRBV5-6
CASSQDRGGSQPQHF	TGTGCCAGCAGCCAAGATCGTGGAGGGAGCCAGCCCCAGCATTTT	few	TRBJ1-5	-	TRBV3-1/TRBV3-2
CASSFRPGGRTDTQYF	TGTGCCAGCAGCTTCCGCCCGGGCGGGAGAACAGATACGCAGTATTTT	-	TRBJ2-3	TRBD2	TRBV7-9
CASSPRTTANEKLFF	TGTGCCAGCAGCCCAAGGACAACAGCTAATGAAAAACTGTTTTTT	few	TRBJ1-4	-	TRBV9
CASSQEAGGLAGDNANEQFF	TGTGCCAGCAGCCAAGAGGCGGGCGGGCTAGCGGGAGATAATGCGAATGAGCAGTTCTTC	-	TRBJ2-1	TRBD2	TRBV4-2
CASSSQGSGNTIYF	TGTGCCAGCAGCTCTCAGGGGTCTGGAAACACCATATATTTT	few	TRBJ1-3	-	TRBV5-4
CASSLVSEGLFHF	TGCGCCAGCAGCTTGGTATCTGAGGGCCTATTCCACTTC	-	TRBJ2-5	-	TRBV5-1
CSVEVATEAFF	TGCAGCGTTGAGGTGGCCACTGAAGCTTTCTTT	-	TRBJ1-1	-	TRBV29-1
CASSPEALNYGYTF	TGTGCCAGCAGCCCGGAGGCTCTTAACTATGGCTACACCTTC	-	TRBJ1-2	-	TRBV5-4
CASSPGSGGVPNEQFF	TGTGCCAGCTCACCTGGGTCAGGGGGCGTCCCCAATGAGCAGTTCTTC	-	TRBJ2-1	TRBD1	TRBV18
CASSLETGEQDTQYF	TGCGCCAGCAGCTTGGAGACAGGAGAACAAGATACGCAGTATTTT	once	TRBJ2-3	-	TRBV5-1
CASSFGGNSGANVLTF	TGTGCCAGCAGTTTCGGAGGGAACTCTGGGGCCAACGTCCTGACTTTC	-	TRBJ2-6	-	TRBV27
CATSDPGETQYF	TGTGCCACCAGTGATCCCGGAGAGACCCAGTACTTC	-	TRBJ2-5	-	TRBV24-1
CASSFGVSNQPQHF	TGTGCCAGCAGCTTCGGGGTGAGCAATCAGCCCCAGCATTTT	once	TRBJ1-5	-	TRBV5-6
CATSKAGTGPQETQYF	TGTGCCACCAGTAAGGCCGGGACAGGGCCGCAAGAGACCCAGTACTTC	few	TRBJ2-5	TRBD1	TRBV24-1
CASSLTGGTGNTIYF	TGTGCCAGCAGTCTGACAGGGGGTACTGGAAACACCATATATTTT	-	TRBJ1-3	TRBD1	TRBV6-6
CASSDRSGLYSSPYGYTF	TGTGCCAGCAGCGACAGGTCGGGGCTCTATTCCTCACCCTATGGCTACACCTTC	-	TRBJ1-2	-	TRBV27
CATVQGNTEAFF	TGTGCCACCGTTCAGGGGAACACTGAAGCTTTCTTT	once	TRBJ1-1	-	TRBV2
CASSVDGLSSGNTIYF	TGTGCCAGTAGTGTCGATGGCTTAAGCTCTGGAAACACCATATATTTT	-	TRBJ1-3	-	TRBV19
CASSLDYRSDEQYF	TGTGCCAGCAGCTTGGACTACCGATCAGACGAGCAGTACTTC	-	TRBJ2-7	-	TRBV5-8
CASSPLGGTIYF	TGTGCCAGCAGCCCCCTAGGTGGCACCATATATTTT	-	TRBJ1-3	-	TRBV6-5
CASSRILQRTSGRSNEQFF	TGTGCCAGCAGCCGTATTCTACAAAGGACTAGCGGGAGATCCAATGAGCAGTTCTTC	once	TRBJ2-1	TRBD2	TRBV4-2
CATIELVTDTQYF	TGTGCCACCATAGAGCTAGTAACAGATACGCAGTATTTT	-	TRBJ2-3	-	TRBV6-5
CASSQGTRVAGELFF	TGTGCCAGCAGCCAAGGGACTAGGGTGGCCGGGGAGCTGTTTTTT	-	TRBJ2-2	TRBD2	TRBV3-1/TRBV3-2
CASSRSLSGNTIYF	TGTGCCAGCAGCCGTTCCCTCTCTGGAAACACCATATATTTT	-	TRBJ1-3	-	TRBV7-8
CALGALGDTQYF	TGTGCTCTTGGCGCCCTCGGGGATACGCAGTATTTT	-	TRBJ2-3	-	TRBV28
CASTQDPGEAYNEQFF	TGTGCCAGTACCCAAGACCCGGGGGAGGCTTACAATGAGCAGTTCTTC	once	TRBJ2-1	-	TRBV19
CSVRGSDLSHDIYNEQFF	TGCAGCGTTAGGGGATCCGACCTAAGTCACGATATTTACAATGAGCAGTTCTTC	-	TRBJ2-1	-	TRBV29-1